This TCR beta chain was identified in a study of CXCR3-negative and CXCR3-positive naive CD8 T cells. The method, 5' RACE with UMI labels, was used to prepare the TRB cDNA libraries. TCRdb reprocessed the 5' RACE reads; each CDR3 protein has one entry and no DNA is given. The sample data list about 39,000 distinct CDR3 sequences. Per the germline V gene, CDR1 is MGHRA and CDR2 is YSYEKL. The CDR3 length is 15 residues. The chain uses TRBV4-1 and TRBJ2-7; TCRdb's D call, TRBD1, is unchecked because there is no DNA. This receptor was identified in a human donor in good health. Some clones in this sample may be carry-over from other donors' samples. The specimen sequenced was naive CXCR3- CD8+ T cells from blood. Subset defined: CD45RO-CCR7+CD27+CD95- naive CD8+ T cells lacking CXCR3 (TNR3-). The CDR3 spells CASSRSLGPTYEQYF.